The present T cell receptor beta chain was sequenced within a study of neurological immune-mediated disorders (dated by TCRdb to about 2019). Study-level background: Peripheral blood TCR-beta repertoires from patients with HTLV-I-associated myelopathy (HAM/TSP), patients with multiple sclerosis, and healthy controls were compared in the study using UMI-based sequencing. The cohort was made up of approximately 65 subjects, consisting of roughly 15 HAM/TSP patients, approximately 35 multiple sclerosis patients and some 20 healthy controls. Alongside PBMC samples, the set of about 100 TCR-beta libraries contained longitudinal samples, technical triplicates, and paired CD4+ and CD8+ T-cell subsets that had been sorted.

CDR1 and CDR2 are drawn from the germline V gene: SGHTA, FQGNSA. Deletion took 2 bases off V and 3 bases off J, with a span of 13 bases between the germline ends. Inclusive of the bounding cysteine and phenylalanine, the CDR3 is 15 residues long. Just CDR3 DNA is preserved here, 45 bases in frame from base 1. cDNA was synthesized by template-switch 5'RACE using a primer with a 10-nucleotide random unique molecular identifier that tagged each TCR transcript. Every sequencing run yielded over 170 million TCR-beta sequences covering 15-18 subjects. The RNeasy kit was used to extract total RNA. TCR-beta VDJ regions were amplified with primers for the TCR constant region and the 5'RACE anchor, using the KAPA Real-time Library Amplification kit. Sample indexes and Illumina adaptors were added in a first PCR, after which library yield was increased in a second PCR. After purification with Ampure beads, the TCR product of roughly 650 bp was size-selected on a 2% E-gel SizeSelection system. Before pooling, library quality was assessed on a Bioanalyzer, concentration was determined with Qubit, and library quantification was performed with the Kapa Library Quantification kit. An Illumina HiSeq 2500 sequenced the libraries paired-end 2 x 150 bp. To increase sequence diversity, about 25-31% phiX was spiked into each library pool. The paper's processing steps were these. Quality-filtered reads were processed with the UMI-based MiGEC pipeline, which removed over 75% of raw TCR sequences during error correction. VDJ genes were aligned to IMGT germline references, and each clonotype was defined by a unique CDR3 amino acid sequence together with V-J genes. VDJtools evaluated clonal expansion, Shannon diversity and CDR3 relatedness (CalcPairwiseDistances, ClusterSamples); CLCbio workbench built phylogenetic trees. Clones with at least 8 unique UMIs were defined as expanded, with this threshold being based on coefficient-of-variation modelling across technical triplicates. TCRdb reprocessing: public reads trimmed at Q25 with fastp, clones called with MiXCR, in-frame beta chains kept. Duplicate CDR3 protein sequences are folded into a single record with the most common DNA and genes. It is TCRdb's table, rather than the study itself, that gives the V and J calls and clone size. The sample contains about 76,000 distinct CDR3 sequences, about a sixth of them found a single time. The ten largest clones capture roughly 15% of the sample.

The paper's findings and limits, for the study overall: TCR clonal expansion was greatest in HAM/TSP patients and smallest in MS patients, who ranked below even healthy controls. Across subjects, expanded clones never shared an identical CDR3 amino acid sequence, which suggests that the TCR-beta repertoires in every group were private.

A note on this clonotype: Its antigen is currently not known. No base quality values were provided; no much bigger clone lies one nucleotide off.

Blood bank volunteers in Maryland, USA served as the healthy controls. Libraries from unsorted PBMCs were made from 2 million PBMCs kept in RNAlater at -80 degrees C until RNA extraction. Peripheral blood underwent Ficoll-Hypaque density gradient centrifugation to isolate PBMCs, which were then cryopreserved in liquid nitrogen. Sequences were obtained from PBMCs. The chain joins TRBV7-2 to TRBJ1-1; TRBD1 could be the D gene, as 6 bases match. This TCR derives from a woman between 40 and 55 years old in good health. The nucleotides are TGTGCCAGCAGCTTATGGAGGGGGGTGGACACTGAAGCTTTCTTT. This sequence encodes CASSLWRGVDTEAFF.